This T cell receptor (beta chain) was found in a study of naive and memory T cell subsets (dated by TCRdb to about 2017). Regarding the complete study: In the figure summarizing the skin biopsy and whole blood samples, some 10 blood donors, 7 tuberculin skin test biopsies and 3 saline control biopsies were reported. Usually PCR2 was run as a SYBR Green qPCR and stopped at a set threshold, although low-input samples could use end-point PCR (approximately 6 cycles) instead.

A robust, sensitive protocol for the amplification, sequencing and analysis of TCRs was described in the study, in which 3' ligation of a UMI-containing oligonucleotide to TCR cDNA was used. For whole blood analysis, more than 2 ml of peripheral blood was collected from healthy adult volunteers into Tempus tubes, and RNA was extracted following the manufacturer's instructions. Total RNA, without cell sorting, was DNase treated with RQ1 DNase before reverse transcription, targeting roughly 1 to 1,100 ng input. Libraries were prepared from skin biopsies and whole blood to test how robust the pipeline was in samples where T cells are a minority population. The library was obtained by 5' RACE. Four rounds of PCR, run with the SP2 primer together with nested alpha and beta constant region primers, were used to amplify the ligated cDNA. TCR RNA was reverse transcribed with SuperScript IV using alpha and beta constant region primers for the blood and skin samples. Using T4 RNA ligase 1, an oligonucleotide carrying both the Illumina SP2 primer and a UMI was ligated onto the 3' end of the cDNA. To prevent hairpin formation, the 12-nucleotide UMI was made up of two random hexamers with an eight-base spacer between them. From the second PCR onward, TCR alpha and beta chain libraries were processed separately, and dual indexing was applied for multiplexing. After pooling, the indexed libraries were analyzed by capillary electrophoresis and sequenced on either an Illumina MiSeq or NextSeq. PhiX DNA at about 5-7.5% was spiked into libraries to increase base diversity and improve cluster recognition. The study's processing was this. UMIs were extracted from read 2 by Demultiplexor and combined with the TCR sequence from read 1, and reads were split according to sample indices. Decombinator identified V and J genes and V-J junctions and gave each TCR a five-part identifier that included V and J deletions. Collapsinator used UMIs to correct sequencing errors and PCR amplification heterogeneity, yielding UMI-based abundance per TCR. Identifiers were converted to nucleotide sequence by CDR3Translator and translated to amino acids, and CDR3 regions were extracted on the basis of terminal motifs. After normalization to the amount of input RNA, error-corrected alpha and beta TCR counts from blood and skin were compared. The public reads were reprocessed in TCRdb via fastp at Q25 and MiXCR, keeping in-frame beta chains. Identical CDR3 proteins give one entry, which carries the most common genes and DNA. The V and J calls were not made by the authors but by TCRdb's processing. The sample yields some 60,000 distinct CDR3 sequences; 8% were counted once. Under 25% of the sample rests with the top ten.

The paper's findings and limits, for the study overall: The RNA-based method was acknowledged to be potentially sensitive to changes in TCR transcripts with T cell activation and differentiation.

The germline ends are 13 bases apart after V is trimmed by 5 bases and J by 0 bases. The CDR3 goes from the cysteine to the phenylalanine over 15 residues. Only the CDR3 portion is preserved as DNA: 45 bases, with reading frame beginning at the first base. Based on the germline V gene, the CDR1 and CDR2 sequences are SNHLY and FYNNEI. The sample holds a few counts of this clonotype. The antigen it binds to is not known. The sample holds no much larger clone one base away, and base qualities are not on file. The chain joins TRBV2 to TRBJ1-1; no D gene can be assigned with confidence. The source of this sequence is a female donor in good health. The CDR3 region reads CASSTIAGMNTEAFF. The sequenced DNA is TGTGCCAGCAGTACCATTGCGGGGATGAACACTGAAGCTTTCTTT. With the portions outside the CDR3 filled from the reference TRBV2 and TRBJ1-1 genes, the complete variable region becomes EPEVTQTPSHQVTQMGQEVILRCVPISNHLYFYWYRQILGQKVEFLVSFYNNEISEKSEIFDDQFSVERPDGSNFTLKIRSTKLEDSAMYFCASSTIAGMNTEAFFGQGTRLTVV.